Listed below are T cell receptor beta chains from one sample, sequenced in a study of cytotoxic CD8 clonotypes in ibrutinib-treated CLL. The table came from immunoSEQ multiplex PCR; TCRdb's copy has only in-frame clones and leaves some out. The table includes hundreds of thousands of clones, 60% to 75% detected once. The source material was PBMCs, sampled after 24 months of ibrutinib treatment. The source of these receptors is a human donor with chronic lymphocytic leukemia. The CDR3 runs from the conserved cysteine through the conserved F or W. A D gene is named only where the DNA matches it firmly. The listing skips clone size in some rows; elsewhere it reads once, few, many or a size class.

>.|TRBV25-1|.|TRBJ2-7
TGTGCCAGCAGTGAAGGCTACAGGTCTGAGCAGTACTTC
CASSEGYRSEQYF
>.|TRBV28|.|TRBJ2-7
TGTGCCAGCAGTTTGGGACAAGTAGGCGAGCAGTACTTC
CASSLGQVGEQYF
>.|TRBV11-2|.|TRBJ2-7
TGTGCCAGCAGCGTACTAGGGACCTCCTACGAGCAGTACTTC
CASSVLGTSYEQYF
>.|TRBV5-5|.|TRBJ1-4
TGTGCCAGCAGCTTGGCTCTAGGAAAACTGTTTTTT
CASSLALGKLFF
>.|TRBV18|.|TRBJ2-1
TGTGCCAGCTCACCAGGAACGGGCCAGTACAATGAGCAGTTCTTC
CASSPGTGQYNEQFF
>.|TRBV7-8|TRBD1|TRBJ1-5
TGTGCCAGCAGCCGCCCAGGAGGACAGGGGAGACAGCCCCAGCATTTT
CASSRPGGQGRQPQHF
>once|TRBV9|TRBD2|TRBJ2-2
TGTGCCAGCAGCCCCACCGGGACTAGCGGGAGTTGGGAAACCGGGGAGCTGTTTTTT
CASSPTGTSGSWETGELFF
>few|TRBV7-2|.|TRBJ2-1
TGTGCCAGCAGCAAAGGGAGTTACAATGAGCAGTTCTTC
CASSKGSYNEQFF
>.|TRBV9|.|TRBJ2-5
TGTGCCAGCAGCGTAGGTGGAGATTCGGCGGTTCAAGAGACCCAGTACTTC
CASSVGGDSAVQETQYF
>.|TRBV29-1|TRBD2|TRBJ2-1
TGCAGCGCTAGCGGGAGCGATGAGCAGTTCTTC
CSASGSDEQFF